Each of the 23 T cell receptor beta chains below was sequenced from the same sample in a study of cytomegalovirus exposure and HLA in healthy donors. The PCR ran on 60 Vbeta and 13 Jbeta primers. Method: immunoSEQ multiplex PCR; TCRdb's copy keeps in-frame clones and lacks some. Its table lists around 200,000 clones. Input material: PBMCs. These receptor sequences come from a girl aged 2-10 years in good health and CMV-seropositive.

This rearrangement joins TRBV4-2 to TRBJ2-2; 7 bases fit TRBD2. CDR1 is LGHNA and CDR2 is YNFKEQ in the germline V gene. This CDR3 has 18 residues. The J segment lost 2 bases and the V segment lost 4 bases, leaving 13 bases of the junction unmatched. This CDR3 is CASSRNDIGGSNTGELFF. In DNA form, the CDR3 reads TGTGCCAGCAGCCGTAATGACATAGGCGGGAGTAACACCGGGGAGCTGTTTTTT.

The chain uses TRBV6-4 and TRBJ1-5; 9 bases map to TRBD1. Looked up from germline, CDR1 is MRHNA and CDR2 is SNTAGT. The V segment lost 7 bases and the J segment 3 bases; nucleotides outside the gene matches: 4. This CDR3 region has 14 residues. The CDR3 spells CASKGQGSNQPQHF. The CDR3 DNA sequence: TGTGCCAGCAAGGGACAGGGTTCCAATCAGCCCCAGCATTTT.

The chain carries TRBV7-8 and TRBJ2-1, with TRBD2 identical over 8 bases. J gave up 4 bases and V 5 bases, and 7 bases lay outside the gene matches. This CDR3 is built from 15 residues. CDR1 is SGHVS, CDR2 FQNEAQ, per germline. CDR3 coding DNA: TGTGCCAGCAGCCCCCGGACTAGCTTGTACAATGAGCAGTTCTTC. Its protein is CASSPRTSLYNEQFF.

The chain has TRBV6-5 and TRBJ2-7; 8 bases match TRBD2. The V gene's germline CDR1 is MNHEY and CDR2 SVGAGI. The CDR3 has 15 residues. The J segment lost 2 bases and the V segment lost 6 bases, leaving 9 bases of the junction unmatched. The CDR3 DNA is TGTGCCAGCAGCGGGACCAGCGGGAGTCCCTACGAGCAGTACTTC. Residues: CASSGTSGSPYEQYF.

The CDR3 region has the DNA TGTGCCAGCAGTTATTTTCTAGAAGCCCCTATCGATGAGCAGTTCTTC. Translation: CASSYFLEAPIDEQFF. The chain employs TRBV6-5 and TRBJ2-1; no clear D. Deletions cut 3 bases from V and 8 bases from J, with 20 bases between. Germline V gene sequence: CDR1 MNHEY, CDR2 SVGAGI. The CDR3 loop spans 16 amino acids.

CDR3 protein: CAWSEIQGAAEYGYTF. CDR3 nucleotides: TGTGCCTGGAGTGAAATACAGGGGGCGGCGGAGTATGGCTACACCTTC. V and J are TRBV30 and TRBJ1-2; 9 nucleotides line up with TRBD1. J lost 5 bases, V lost 1 base, and 11 bases had no gene match. Germline CDR1 GTSNPN, CDR2 SVGIG (reference sequence). This CDR3 spans 16 amino acids.

The J gene is TRBJ2-1, the V gene TRBV2; TRBD2 matches at 10 bases. The CDR3 is made up of 12 amino acids. Per germline, CDR1 SNHLY and CDR2 FYNNEI. V lost 9 bases, J lost 6 bases, and 2 bases stayed unmatched. CDR3 DNA: TGTGCCAGGCGGACTAGCGGCAATGAGCAGTTCTTC. As protein: CARRTSGNEQFF.

The chain links TRBV29-1 to TRBJ1-1; 7 positions match TRBD1. Trimming took 7 bases from V and 6 from J; bases not matched to a gene: 2. CDR1 and CDR2 from the germline V gene are SQVTM and ANQGSEA. This CDR3 contains 10 residues. The CDR3 nucleotides are TGCAGCGCAGGACAGGCTGAAGCTTTCTTT. Protein product: CSAGQAEAFF. The entire variable domain, with the rest obtained from reference TRBV29-1 and TRBJ1-1, is as follows: SAVISQKPSRDICQRGTSLTIQCQVDSQVTMMFWYRQQPGQSLTLIATANQGSEATYESGFVIDKFPISRPNLTFSTLTVSNMSPEDSSIYLCSAGQAEAFFGQGTRLTVV.

This rearrangement joins TRBV7-2 to TRBJ2-1; no clear D gene. Per the germline V gene, CDR1 is SGHTA and CDR2 is FQGNSA. V shed 5 bases and J shed 5 bases, with 19 bases lying between them. The CDR3 covers 16 residues. The CDR3 bases are TGTGCCAGCAGCCCCCAAGTGGGCACCTATAACAATGAGCAGTTCTTC. It encodes CASSPQVGTYNNEQFF.

CDR3 in amino acids: CSVAPSGTSTDTQYF. CDR3 DNA sequence: TGCAGCGTTGCCCCCAGCGGGACTAGCACAGATACGCAGTATTTT. The chain couples TRBV29-1 to TRBJ2-3, with TRBD2 matching 7 bases. CDR1 is SQVTM, CDR2 ANQGSEA, per germline. CDR3 size: 15 residues. With V trimmed by 4 bases and J by 0 bases, 7 bases remained unmatched.

The chain joins TRBV7-3 to TRBJ1-5, with D tentatively TRBD1 (6 bases). Germline V CDR1 and CDR2: SGHTA, FQGTGA. The CDR3 runs 15 residues. Between the trimmed V and J ends, which lost 3 bases and 6 bases, there was a span of 15 bases. CDR3 in DNA: TGTGCCAGCAGCTTGCAACAGGGTATCGCTCAGCCCCAGCATTTT. This encodes CASSLQQGIAQPQHF.

This chain links TRBV29-1 with TRBJ1-3; maybe TRBD1 (6 bases). Trimming pared 7 bases from V and 2 bases from J, leaving 15 bases between. Germline loops: CDR1 SQVTM, CDR2 ANQGSEA. CDR3 length: 14 amino acids. CDR3 nucleotides: TGCAGCGGAGAGAACAGGGAAGCTGGAAACACCATATATTTT. This translates into CSGENREAGNTIYF.

The chain is built from TRBV7-2 and TRBJ2-5, with 11 bases fitting TRBD2. The closer fit of TRBJ2-7 to the DNA end suggests the J call may be wrong. Per germline, CDR1 SGHTA and CDR2 FQGNSA. The CDR3 totals 16 residues. CDR3 residues: CASSGPTSGSSYEQYF. In nucleotides, the CDR3 is TGTGCCAGCAGCGGACCCACTAGCGGGAGCTCCTACGAGCAGTACTTC.

The chain joins TRBV5-1 to TRBJ1-2, with D unclear. CDR3 length: 13 residues. Between the trimmed V and J ends, which lost 4 bases and 1 base, there was a span of 8 bases. Germline values: CDR1 SGHRS, CDR2 YFSETQ. The CDR3 reads CASSGSFNYGYTF. DNA for the CDR3: TGCGCCAGCAGCGGCTCATTTAACTATGGCTACACCTTC.

The chain links TRBV6-5 to TRBJ2-7, with D perhaps TRBD2 (6 bases). Germline V lookup: CDR1 MNHEY, CDR2 SVGAGI. The CDR3 is 15 residues long. The V end was cut by 3 bases, the J end by 3 bases, with 15 bases between. The CDR3 sequence is CASSYGGSDLYEQYF. CDR3 sequence (DNA): TGTGCCAGCAGTTATGGGGGGAGTGACCTCTACGAGCAGTACTTC.

The chain recombines TRBV7-6 with TRBJ2-3; possibly TRBD2 for D (6 bases). The CDR3 is made up of 14 amino acids. CDR1 SGHVS and CDR2 FNYEAQ come from the germline V gene. Deletions cut 2 bases from V and 2 bases from J, with 8 bases between. CDR3 sequence reads: CASSLIADTDTQYF. CDR3 nucleotides: TGTGCCAGCAGCTTAATAGCGGACACAGATACGCAGTATTTT.

This sequence joins TRBV6-1 and TRBJ2-7; D remains ambiguous. Trimming cost V 3 bases and J 2 bases, with 8 bases left between them. The CDR3 spans 13 residues. Germline V gene lookup returns CDR1 MNHNS and CDR2 SASEGT. CDR3 amino acids: CASSETVTYEQYF. The CDR3 DNA sequence: TGTGCCAGCAGTGAGACTGTTACCTACGAGCAGTACTTC.

The chain employs TRBV28 and TRBJ2-7; 7 bases match TRBD1. CDR3 length: 14 residues. With 6 bases clipped from V and 4 bases from J, the junction kept 9 bases outside the gene matches. In germline, CDR1 is MDHEN, CDR2 SYDVKM. The CDR3 loop is CASRGQTGWYEQYF. The CDR3 bases are TGTGCCAGCAGGGGGCAGACAGGGTGGTACGAGCAGTACTTC.

The rearrangement joins TRBV28 to TRBJ1-1; TRBD1 might be the D (5 bases). CDR1 is MDHEN and CDR2 is SYDVKM in the germline V gene. This CDR3 comprises 14 residues. The germline V and J ends were trimmed by 6 bases and 1 base, with 12 bases remaining between them. In nucleotides, the CDR3 is TGTGCCAGCAGCCTACCTCAGGGGAACACTGAAGCTTTCTTT. Translating it yields CASSLPQGNTEAFF.

J is TRBJ2-2 and V is TRBV5-4; 8 nucleotides align to TRBD2. The CDR3 has 16 residues. The V segment lost 4 bases and the J segment 0 bases; nucleotides outside the gene matches: 5. Germline CDR1 SGHNT, CDR2 YYREEE (reference sequence). DNA of the CDR3: TGTGCCAGCAGCGTCTTTAGCGGGACGAACACCGGGGAGCTGTTTTTT. Its translation is CASSVFSGTNTGELFF.

V and J are TRBV5-4 and TRBJ2-1; perhaps TRBD1 as D (6 bases). The V gene lost 1 base and the J gene lost 8 bases, with 19 bases spanning the gap. The CDR3 loop spans 16 amino acids. Germline V CDR1 and CDR2: SGHNT, YYREEE (reference sequence). CDR3 in DNA: TGTGCCAGCAGCTTGTGGGGCCCCGACAGGTCCGATGAGCAGTTCTTC. It translates to CASSLWGPDRSDEQFF.

The chain uses TRBV5-5 and TRBJ1-4; no clear D gene. The germline V and J ends were trimmed by 4 bases and 6 bases, with 22 bases remaining between them. CDR1 SGHKS and CDR2 YYEKEE come from the germline V gene (reference sequence). CDR3 length: 17 amino acids. The CDR3, as DNA: TGTGCCAGCAGCCAAAGAAGTATTAGGCAGAGGGATGAAAAACTGTTTTTT. Translation: CASSQRSIRQRDEKLFF.

The rearrangement joins TRBV10-3 to TRBJ2-7, with TRBD1 identical over 8 bases. V gave up 0 bases and J gave up 2 bases; unmatched junction bases: 15. Per germline, CDR1 ENHRY and CDR2 SYGVKD. This CDR3 is 19 amino acids long. The CDR3 coding sequence is TGTGCCATCAGTGAGTCGAGTGGGACAGGCGGTATATGGACCTACGAGCAGTACTTC. Translation: CAISESSGTGGIWTYEQYF.